The next 11 T cell receptor beta chains were all read from a single sample in a study of blood T cell repertoires in COVID-19. The data were produced by immunoSEQ multiplex PCR, yet TCRdb's version contains in-frame clones alone and is incomplete. The table includes roughly 280,000 clones, under 90% detected once. Sequencing was performed on PBMCs or T cells enriched from blood (not recorded which). The origin of the receptors is a woman aged 60-70 years who had recovered from COVID-19.

The chain employs TRBV29-1 and TRBJ1-1, with TRBD1 matching 9 bases. Germline trimming cut 7 bases from V and 1 base from J; bases unmatched to any gene: 13. Germline V gene data show CDR1 as SQVTM and CDR2 as ANQGSEA. This CDR3 region has 16 residues. The CDR3 nucleotides are TGCAGCGGAACCGGGACAGGGTTTACAGGGAACACTGAAGCTTTCTTT. Protein product: CSGTGTGFTGNTEAFF. Looking up the rest from reference TRBV29-1 and TRBJ1-1 gives the full variable domain: SAVISQKPSRDICQRGTSLTIQCQVDSQVTMMFWYRQQPGQSLTLIATANQGSEATYESGFVIDKFPISRPNLTFSTLTVSNMSPEDSSIYLCSGTGTGFTGNTEAFFGQGTRLTVV.

The CDR3 region is CASRVQQGLTGELFF. The CDR3 DNA sequence: TGTGCCAGTAGGGTGCAACAGGGCCTAACCGGGGAGCTGTTTTTT. V is TRBV19 and J is TRBJ2-2; a weak D match, TRBD1 (6 bases). The V end lost 6 bases, the J end lost 5 bases, and 16 bases lay between the germline ends. Per the germline V gene, CDR1 is LNHDA and CDR2 is SQIVND (reference sequence). The CDR3 length is 15 residues.

The V and J genes are TRBV6-5 and TRBJ1-1; no clear D gene. The CDR3 is 15 residues long. Trimming stripped 6 bases from V and 1 base from J, with 15 bases between. Per the germline V gene, CDR1 is MNHEY and CDR2 is SVGAGI. CDR3: CASRDWAEPNTEAFF. The CDR3 coding sequence is TGTGCCAGCAGGGACTGGGCTGAACCGAACACTGAAGCTTTCTTT.

The chain joins TRBV27 to TRBJ2-7, with D tentatively TRBD1 (5 bases). From germline, CDR1 is MNHEY and CDR2 SMNVEV (reference sequence). V lost 2 bases to trimming and J lost 0 bases, with 11 bases between them. The CDR3 sequence is 15 residues long. CDR3 sequence: CASSLTGAYSYEQYF. In DNA, the CDR3 is TGTGCCAGCAGTTTAACAGGTGCATACTCCTACGAGCAGTACTTC.

The chain uses TRBV7-6 and TRBJ2-1; TRBD2 aligns across 14 bases. CDR3 length: 21 residues. The trim removed 5 bases at V and 1 base at J, leaving 16 bases unmatched. Per germline, CDR1 SGHVS and CDR2 FNYEAQ. The CDR3 DNA reads as TGTGCCAGCAGCACTAGGTGGCCCCCAGGACTAGCGGGAGGTTCCTACAATGAGCAGTTCTTC. It is translated as CASSTRWPPGLAGGSYNEQFF.

The chain joins TRBV5-1 to TRBJ2-1; D possibly corresponds to TRBD1 (6 bases). V shed 0 bases and J shed 3 bases, with 13 bases lying between them. Per germline, CDR1 SGHRS and CDR2 YFSETQ. The CDR3 contains 16 residues. The CDR3 spells CASSLGGTTGYNEQFF. CDR3 nucleotides: TGCGCCAGCAGCTTGGGGGGGACAACCGGCTACAATGAGCAGTTCTTC.

This chain links TRBV6-5 with TRBJ1-1; D call uncertain. The CDR3 is 13 residues long. Germline CDR1 is MNHEY and CDR2 is SVGAGI. Trimming shortened V by 5 bases and J by 1 base, and 8 bases separated the two germline ends. CDR3 in amino acids: CASSNQKNTEAFF. CDR3 DNA: TGTGCCAGCAGTAACCAGAAGAACACTGAAGCTTTCTTT.

The chain links TRBV28 to TRBJ2-3; D gene ambiguous. CDR3 length equals 14 residues. Trimming left V 1 base short and J 0 bases short, with 5 bases between. The germline V gene encodes CDR1 MDHEN and CDR2 SYDVKM. For the CDR3, the DNA is TGTGCCAGCAGTTTATCCCGTAGCACAGATACGCAGTATTTT. Encoded protein: CASSLSRSTDTQYF. Full variable domain (remainder filled in from reference TRBV28 and TRBJ2-3): DVKVTQSSRYLVKRTGEKVFLECVQDMDHENMFWYRQDPGLGLRLIYFSYDVKMKEKGDIPEGYSVSREKKERFSLILESASTNQTSMYLCASSLSRSTDTQYFGPGTRLTVL.

CDR3 loop: CASRWTSGGAAETQYF. The CDR3 DNA reads TGTGCAAGTCGCTGGACTAGCGGGGGGGCAGCAGAGACCCAGTACTTC. The chain joins TRBV12-2 to TRBJ2-5; no DNA check was done on the table's D call, TRBD2. TRBV12-2 is designated a pseudogene. The CDR3 sequence is 16 residues long.

The J gene is TRBJ1-6, the V gene TRBV7-3, with D uncertain. The germline V and J ends were trimmed by 2 bases and 8 bases, with 7 bases remaining between them. This CDR3 contains 13 residues. The germline CDR1 and CDR2 sequences are SGHTA and FQGTGA. The CDR3 sequence: CASSLSRDSPLHF. The DNA of the CDR3 is TGTGCCAGCAGCTTATCGAGGGATTCACCCCTCCACTTT.

This clone was detected only a few times. The chain joins TRBV7-2 to TRBJ2-7; D may be TRBD1 (5 bases). V was shortened by 4 bases and J by 6 bases, with 22 bases between the two germline ends. Germline CDR1 is SGHTA and CDR2 is FQGNSA. This CDR3 comprises 16 residues. CDR3 bases: TGTGCCAGCAGCTCCCTCAGGGCGGCGCCGCGTTCCGAGCAGTACTTC. Translating gives CASSSLRAAPRSEQYF.